This T cell receptor (beta chain) was recovered during a study of PD-L1 blockade in urothelial cancer. Study-wide background: Every 3 weeks, patients received intravenous atezolizumab 1,200 mg, beginning 2014. Timepoints chosen for blood analysis were 3 weeks (second dose) and 6 weeks after treatment start. Each blood sample yielded a median of about 130,000 T cells. Whole-study findings and limits: When measured at 3 weeks, tumor-associated blood clones expanded more in durable-benefit patients.

This clone was seen only once. Its antigen is currently unknown. Sequenced by immunoSEQ multiplex PCR; TCRdb stores in-frame clones only, minus some. The data contain just under 45,000 clones, more than 70% of them seen just once; the ten biggest clones take up roughly 13%. The CDR3 contains 14 residues. In germline, CDR1 is SEHNR, CDR2 FQNEAQ (reference sequence). Trimming at V came to 5 bases and at J to 2 bases, leaving 6 bases not matched to a gene. Sequencing used PBMCs, obtained around atezolizumab (anti-PD-L1) treatment. The V and J genes are TRBV7-9 and TRBJ2-7; 7 nucleotides align to TRBD1. This sequence originates from a woman aged 60 to 75 with urothelial cancer. The CDR3 DNA reads as TGTGCCAGCAGCCCAACGACAGGGACCTACGAGCAGTACTTC. It is translated as CASSPTTGTYEQYF.